This T cell receptor (beta chain) was observed in a study of blood T cell repertoires in COVID-19. For the study at large: Italy, Spain and the United States were the sources of the convalescent and acute COVID-19 samples.

CDR1 is LNHDA, CDR2 SQIVND, per germline (reference sequence). This CDR3 has 16 amino acids. V shed 9 bases, J shed 0 bases, and the junction held 9 bases outside the gene matches. Only in-frame clones appear in the TCRdb table, and some are missing; sequencing was by immunoSEQ multiplex PCR. Here the sample spans 250,000 to 300,000 clones, roughly 86% being singletons. A single count supports this clone. The TCR sequence derives from a woman in her twenties or thirties who had recovered from COVID-19. The rearrangement links TRBV19 to TRBJ1-4, with 8 bases aligning to TRBD1. The specimen was PBMCs or T cells enriched from blood (not recorded which). The CDR3: CASGVTGVPTNEKLFF. The CDR3 nucleotides are TGTGCCAGCGGGGTGACAGGGGTTCCAACTAATGAAAAACTGTTTTTT.